A selection of T cell receptor beta chains follows, all from one sample in a study of cytomegalovirus exposure and HLA in healthy donors. The assay was immunoSEQ multiplex PCR, and TCRdb's table has in-frame clones only and misses some. The table lists about 130,000 clones, 15% to 20% of them singletons. Sequencing was performed on PBMCs. The receptors here all came from a female donor in good health and CMV-seropositive. CDR3s include the opening cysteine and the closing phenylalanine or tryptophan. The order of the fields is J gene, D gene, clone size, V gene, CDR3 DNA, CDR3 protein. D genes are given only for firm matches. For some rows the clone size is stated as once, few or many, or as a class when expanded; others skip it.

j_call: TRBJ2-1
d_call: NA
clone_size: few
v_call: TRBV10-3
cdr3_nt: TGTGCCATCAGTGAGTCGATGGCTGCCCTGAATGAGCAGTTCTTC
cdr3_aa: CAISESMAALNEQFF

j_call: TRBJ2-5
d_call: TRBD1
clone_size: NA
v_call: TRBV5-1
cdr3_nt: TGCGCCAGCAGACCGGGACAGATCCAAGAGACCCAGTACTTC
cdr3_aa: CASRPGQIQETQYF

j_call: TRBJ2-3
d_call: TRBD2
clone_size: few
v_call: TRBV5-1
cdr3_nt: TGCGCCAGCAGCTTAGTTTCCGGGACTAGCGATTTTAGCACAGATACGCAGTATTTT
cdr3_aa: CASSLVSGTSDFSTDTQYF

j_call: TRBJ1-1
d_call: TRBD1
clone_size: NA
v_call: TRBV23-1
cdr3_nt: TGCGCCAGCAGTCAACCCCGGACAGGGGGCGCGAAGAACACTGAAGCTTTCTTT
cdr3_aa: CASSQPRTGGAKNTEAFF

j_call: TRBJ2-7
d_call: TRBD1
clone_size: few
v_call: TRBV11-2
cdr3_nt: TGTGCCAGCAGCTCCTCCGGGACAGGCAGAGGAGAGCAGTACTTC
cdr3_aa: CASSSSGTGRGEQYF

j_call: TRBJ2-7
d_call: TRBD1
clone_size: few
v_call: TRBV5-1
cdr3_nt: TGCGCCAGCAGCTTTGGACAGGGGGATTACGAGCAGTACTTC
cdr3_aa: CASSFGQGDYEQYF

j_call: TRBJ1-1
d_call: NA
clone_size: NA
v_call: TRBV2
cdr3_nt: TGTGCCACGACCGCCTCAGAGGTCACTGAAGCTTTCTTT
cdr3_aa: CATTASEVTEAFF

j_call: TRBJ1-6
d_call: NA
clone_size: NA
v_call: TRBV30
cdr3_nt: TGTGCCTGGACGGGGGACTATAATTCACCCCTCCACTTT
cdr3_aa: CAWTGDYNSPLHF

j_call: TRBJ2-3
d_call: TRBD2
clone_size: NA
v_call: TRBV9
cdr3_nt: TGTGCCAGCAGCGCCCAGCGGGATAGTGGGACAGATACGCAGTATTTT
cdr3_aa: CASSAQRDSGTDTQYF

j_call: TRBJ2-2
d_call: NA
clone_size: NA
v_call: TRBV9
cdr3_nt: TGTGCCAGCAGCGTAGGAGGGAAGTCCGGGGAGCTGTTTTTT
cdr3_aa: CASSVGGKSGELFF

j_call: TRBJ2-3
d_call: NA
clone_size: NA
v_call: TRBV29-1
cdr3_nt: TGCAGCGTTACTCCTCCCACAGATACGCAGTATTTT
cdr3_aa: CSVTPPTDTQYF

j_call: TRBJ1-5
d_call: NA
clone_size: NA
v_call: TRBV7-2
cdr3_nt: TGTGCCAGCGGGGGGTCCAGTCAGCCCCAGCATTTT
cdr3_aa: CASGGSSQPQHF

j_call: TRBJ1-1
d_call: NA
clone_size: few
v_call: TRBV14
cdr3_nt: TGTGCCAGCACTTCGGCGACACCGTCGTTTCTGGCTGAAGCTTTCTTT
cdr3_aa: CASTSATPSFLAEAFF

j_call: TRBJ2-7
d_call: NA
clone_size: NA
v_call: TRBV29-1
cdr3_nt: TGCAGCGTGGCCCACGGGGGTGAGCAGTACTTC
cdr3_aa: CSVAHGGEQYF

j_call: TRBJ1-5
d_call: NA
clone_size: NA
v_call: TRBV7-9
cdr3_nt: TGTGCCAGCGGGGAGGGGGTTAATCAGCCCCAGCATTTT
cdr3_aa: CASGEGVNQPQHF

j_call: TRBJ2-2
d_call: TRBD1
clone_size: NA
v_call: TRBV30
cdr3_nt: TGTGCCTGGAGGGAGGGACAGGGGAGCAGCACCGGGGAGCTGTTTTTT
cdr3_aa: CAWREGQGSSTGELFF

j_call: TRBJ2-4
d_call: NA
clone_size: NA
v_call: TRBV5-1
cdr3_nt: TGCGCCAGCAGCTTGGTAACCCGGGACTCCACTCTAGCCAAAAACATTCAGTACTTC
cdr3_aa: CASSLVTRDSTLAKNIQYF

j_call: TRBJ2-1
d_call: NA
clone_size: NA
v_call: TRBV4-3
cdr3_nt: TGCGCCAGCAGCCAAGATATCACTACCCACTCCTACAATGAGCAGTTCTTC
cdr3_aa: CASSQDITTHSYNEQFF

j_call: TRBJ2-1
d_call: TRBD2
clone_size: NA
v_call: TRBV30
cdr3_nt: TGTGCCTGGAGCCCGACTAGGCGGGGGGAGCAGTTCTTC
cdr3_aa: CAWSPTRRGEQFF

j_call: TRBJ2-2
d_call: TRBD2
clone_size: NA
v_call: TRBV2
cdr3_nt: TGTGCCAGCAATGTCGGGGGGGGCACCGGGGAGCTGTTTTTT
cdr3_aa: CASNVGGGTGELFF

j_call: TRBJ1-5
d_call: TRBD1
clone_size: NA
v_call: TRBV23-1
cdr3_nt: TGCGCCAGCAGTCAAACTCAGGGGGCGTCATGGAATCAGCCCCAGCATTTT
cdr3_aa: CASSQTQGASWNQPQHF

j_call: TRBJ1-1
d_call: TRBD1
clone_size: NA
v_call: TRBV9
cdr3_nt: TGTGCCAGCAGTCCCCCCGGCCAGGGGGCTGAAGCTTTCTTT
cdr3_aa: CASSPPGQGAEAFF

j_call: TRBJ1-5
d_call: NA
clone_size: NA
v_call: TRBV2
cdr3_nt: TGTGCCAGCAGGCTCCGGGAGGGGTTCCATCAGCCCCAGCATTTT
cdr3_aa: CASRLREGFHQPQHF

j_call: TRBJ1-1
d_call: TRBD1
clone_size: few
v_call: TRBV7-9
cdr3_nt: TGTGCCAGCAGCTCCCGGGACAGGGGGACTGAAGCTTTCTTT
cdr3_aa: CASSSRDRGTEAFF

j_call: TRBJ2-7
d_call: TRBD2
clone_size: few
v_call: TRBV7-9
cdr3_nt: TGTGCCAGCAGCTCGACGAAAGGACTAGTAGTCTACGAGCAGTACTTC
cdr3_aa: CASSSTKGLVVYEQYF